Listed below are T cell receptor beta chains from one sample, sequenced in a study of cytomegalovirus exposure and HLA in healthy donors. Sequencing used immunoSEQ multiplex PCR; TCRdb keeps in-frame clones, though not all of them. The repertoire consists of 150,000 to 250,000 clones, with 70% to 80% occurring once and the leading ten covering 1.5% to 2%. Sequenced: PBMCs. The receptors shown here come from a man younger than 40 in good health and CMV-seronegative. CDR3s include the opening cysteine and the closing phenylalanine or tryptophan. Each record gives: J gene, D gene, V gene, clone size, CDR3 protein, CDR3 DNA. D genes are given only for firm matches. Rows may omit the clone size; those that give it use once, few, many or a size class.

>TRBJ1-1|NA|TRBV4-2|NA
CASSQDLLGRGTEAFF
TGTGCCAGCAGCCAAGACCTGTTAGGGAGGGGGACTGAAGCTTTCTTT
>TRBJ2-3|TRBD2|TRBV29-1|NA
CSVEALAGRADTQYF
TGCAGCGTTGAAGCTCTAGCGGGCAGGGCAGATACGCAGTATTTT
>TRBJ2-5|NA|TRBV2|NA
CASREGSLTQYF
TGTGCCAGCAGGGAGGGGTCTTTGACCCAGTACTTC
>TRBJ2-3|NA|TRBV6-5|NA
CASGPFQDTQYF
TGTGCCTCTGGCCCCTTCCAAGATACGCAGTATTTT
>TRBJ2-7|TRBD2|TRBV5-4|NA
CASSLASGRNYEQYF
TGTGCCAGCAGCTTGGCTAGCGGGAGGAACTACGAGCAGTACTTC
>TRBJ2-7|NA|TRBV6-5|NA
CASSYLRQPPVGEQYF
TGTGCCAGCAGTTATCTCCGACAGCCGCCTGTGGGCGAGCAGTACTTC
>TRBJ2-3|TRBD1|TRBV9|NA
CASSVEDRGNTDTQYF
TGTGCCAGCAGCGTAGAGGACAGGGGGAACACAGATACGCAGTATTTT
>TRBJ1-2|TRBD1|TRBV28|NA
CASSLAGQGSNYGYTF
TGTGCCAGCAGTTTAGCAGGACAGGGTTCCAACTATGGCTACACCTTC
>TRBJ1-5|NA|TRBV4-2|once
CASSQDGGGNQPQHF
TGTGCCAGCAGCCAAGATGGCGGAGGCAATCAGCCCCAGCATTTT
>TRBJ2-2|TRBD1|TRBV27|few
CASSFLQGAIGELFF
TGTGCCAGCAGTTTCCTACAGGGGGCTATCGGGGAGCTGTTTTTT
>TRBJ1-3|TRBD1|TRBV5-1|few
CASSWTGGRSGNTIYF
TGCGCCAGCAGCTGGACAGGGGGCCGCTCTGGAAACACCATATATTTT
>TRBJ2-2|TRBD1|TRBV19|NA
CASIDSGGVTGELFF
TGTGCCAGTATCGATTCAGGGGGCGTCACCGGGGAGCTGTTTTTT
>TRBJ2-7|NA|TRBV5-1|once
CASSLRSGLYEQYF
TGCGCCAGCAGCTTGCGGTCAGGCCTCTACGAGCAGTACTTC
>TRBJ2-3|TRBD2|TRBV5-5|NA
CASSLGLAGFPDTQYF
TGTGCCAGCAGCTTGGGACTAGCGGGATTTCCAGATACGCAGTATTTT
>TRBJ2-7|NA|TRBV18|NA
CASSSARVVVNEQYF
TGTGCCAGCTCCTCCGCCAGGGTTGTGGTCAACGAGCAGTACTTC
>TRBJ1-2|TRBD1|TRBV19|NA
CASSPTGARVDYGYTF
TGTGCCAGTAGCCCGACAGGGGCGCGGGTAGACTATGGCTACACCTTC
>TRBJ1-4|NA|TRBV19|once
CASTSGLTNEKLFF
TGTGCCAGTACATCGGGGTTGACTAATGAAAAACTGTTTTTT
>TRBJ2-1|NA|TRBV9|NA
CASSVGGSAYNEQFF
TGTGCCAGCAGCGTAGGTGGCAGCGCCTACAATGAGCAGTTCTTC
>TRBJ2-1|NA|TRBV4-1|NA
CASSQSSLLGEQFF
TGCGCCAGCAGCCAGTCTAGCCTTCTGGGTGAGCAGTTCTTC
>TRBJ1-2|TRBD1|TRBV30|NA
CAWRGQGAFYGYPF
TGTGCCTGGAGGGGACAGGGGGCTTTCTATGGCTACCCCTTC
>TRBJ2-5|NA|TRBV5-6|once
CASSLTGETQYF
TGTGCCAGCAGCTTGACGGGGGAGACCCAGTACTTC
>TRBJ1-2|TRBD1|TRBV11-2|NA
CASSDWDRPNYGYTF
TGTGCCAGCAGCGATTGGGACAGGCCGAACTATGGCTACACCTTC
>TRBJ1-1|NA|TRBV5-4|NA
CASSWGGARGTEAFF
TGTGCCAGCAGCTGGGGAGGGGCTCGGGGCACTGAAGCTTTCTTT
>TRBJ2-7|NA|TRBV6-1|NA
CASSEIRTGGGYEQYF
TGTGCCAGCAGTGAAATTCGGACAGGCGGGGGGTACGAGCAGTACTTC
>TRBJ2-3|TRBD2|TRBV28|NA
CASSSLAGSSTDTQYF
TGTGCCAGCAGTTCCCTAGCGGGGTCTAGCACAGATACGCAGTATTTT
>TRBJ1-2|NA|TRBV4-1|NA
CASSLGDMGYTF
TGCGCCAGCAGTCTGGGGGACATGGGCTACACCTTC
>TRBJ2-7|NA|TRBV20-1|once
CSASRSYEQYF
TGCAGTGCTAGTCGGTCCTACGAGCAGTACTTC
>TRBJ2-1|TRBD2|TRBV6-5|NA
CASSYSAGGRGEQFF
TGTGCCAGCAGTTACTCGGCGGGAGGGAGGGGTGAGCAGTTCTTC
>TRBJ1-1|NA|TRBV29-1|NA
CSVGKGVGTEAFF
TGCAGCGTTGGTAAGGGGGTCGGCACTGAAGCTTTCTTT
>TRBJ2-6|TRBD1|TRBV29-1|NA
CSAGGGEKSGQGAANVLTF
TGCAGCGCAGGGGGAGGGGAGAAGTCGGGACAGGGCGCGGCCAACGTCCTGACTTTC
>TRBJ2-3|NA|TRBV15|NA
CATSGGTGKGPDTQYF
TGTGCCACCAGCGGGGGGACGGGCAAGGGCCCCGATACGCAGTATTTT
>TRBJ1-5|TRBD1|TRBV19|NA
CASSTGTGDNQPQHF
TGTGCCAGTAGTACCGGGACAGGGGACAATCAGCCCCAGCATTTT
>TRBJ2-1|TRBD2|TRBV10-3|NA
CAISLAGGGNEQFF
TGTGCCATCAGTTTAGCGGGAGGCGGCAATGAGCAGTTCTTC
>TRBJ1-5|TRBD1|TRBV28|NA
CASSPHRGLQPQHF
TGTGCCAGCAGTCCTCACAGGGGGCTTCAGCCCCAGCATTTT
>TRBJ1-1|TRBD1|TRBV5-1|NA
CASSSAPGQAVTEAFF
TGCGCCAGCAGCTCAGCCCCGGGACAGGCGGTCACTGAAGCTTTCTTT
>TRBJ2-7|TRBD2|TRBV27|NA
CASSSLPMTSGAHAYEQYF
TGTGCCAGCAGTTCTTTACCGATGACTAGCGGAGCCCATGCCTACGAGCAGTACTTC
>TRBJ1-2|TRBD1|TRBV7-2|NA
CASTLLGQGSVYGYTF
TGTGCCAGCACCCTGTTGGGACAGGGCAGTGTCTATGGCTACACCTTC
>TRBJ2-1|NA|TRBV15|NA
CATSRVQLSYNEQFF
TGTGCCACCAGCAGAGTTCAGTTATCCTACAATGAGCAGTTCTTC
>TRBJ2-3|NA|TRBV7-2|NA
CASRRTASTDTQYF
TGTGCCAGCAGACGGACAGCTAGCACAGATACGCAGTATTTT
>TRBJ2-7|TRBD2|TRBV30|NA
CAWSVGLADYEQYF
TGTGCCTGGAGTGTAGGCCTAGCGGACTACGAGCAGTACTTC
>TRBJ2-2|TRBD2|TRBV27|NA
CASKQSGRATGELFF
TGTGCCAGCAAACAAAGCGGGAGGGCCACCGGGGAGCTGTTTTTT
>TRBJ2-3|TRBD2|TRBV10-1|NA
CASSVGTSGKTDTQYF
TGCGCCAGCAGTGTGGGGACTAGCGGGAAGACAGATACGCAGTATTTT
>TRBJ1-4|NA|TRBV6-5|NA
CASTLGPPNEKLFF
TGTGCCAGCACTCTTGGGCCACCTAATGAAAAACTGTTTTTT
>TRBJ1-5|TRBD1|TRBV18|NA
CASSPEGQGAGSNQPQHF
TGTGCCAGCTCACCAGAGGGACAGGGGGCAGGTAGCAATCAGCCCCAGCATTTT
>TRBJ1-2|TRBD1|TRBV5-4|NA
CASSPETGGADYGYTF
TGTGCCAGCAGCCCGGAAACAGGGGGCGCAGACTATGGCTACACCTTC
>TRBJ2-1|TRBD1|TRBV12-5|NA
CASGPGRTGSYNEQFF
TGTGCTAGTGGTCCAGGACGGACAGGCTCCTACAATGAGCAGTTCTTC
>TRBJ2-7|NA|TRBV5-6|few
CASSLEARGHEQYF
TGTGCCAGCAGCCTGGAAGCCCGGGGTCACGAGCAGTACTTC
>TRBJ2-1|NA|TRBV19|NA
CASSMEGASHNEQFF
TGTGCCAGTAGTATGGAGGGGGCAAGTCACAATGAGCAGTTCTTC
>TRBJ2-7|TRBD1|TRBV27|NA
CASTPRPTGDEQYF
TGTGCCAGCACGCCTCGTCCGACAGGGGACGAGCAGTACTTC
>TRBJ1-1|NA|TRBV7-9|NA
CASSFPGNTEAFF
TGTGCCAGCAGCTTCCCAGGGAACACTGAAGCTTTCTTT
>TRBJ1-3|TRBD1|TRBV2|NA
CASSDPGQGFGNTIYF
TGTGCCAGCAGTGATCCCGGACAGGGGTTTGGAAACACCATATATTTT
>TRBJ1-5|NA|TRBV9|NA
CASSVGGGNQPQHF
TGTGCCAGCAGCGTTGGAGGGGGCAATCAGCCCCAGCATTTT
>TRBJ2-7|NA|TRBV2|NA
CASSEGPTGSSYEQYF
TGTGCCAGCAGTGAAGGGCCTACAGGGAGCTCCTACGAGCAGTACTTC
>TRBJ1-2|TRBD1|TRBV11-2|NA
CASSPFIGTGPHYTF
TGTGCCAGCAGCCCGTTCATCGGGACAGGGCCCCACTACACCTTC
>TRBJ1-1|NA|TRBV5-6|NA
CASSLDRNTEAFF
TGTGCCAGCAGCTTGGACAGGAACACTGAAGCTTTCTTT
>TRBJ2-2|TRBD2|TRBV6-5|NA
CASKSLAANTGELFF
TGTGCCAGCAAAAGCCTAGCGGCGAACACCGGGGAGCTGTTTTTT
>TRBJ2-1|TRBD2|TRBV6-4|once
CASSETSNNEQFF
TGTGCCAGCAGTGAGACTAGCAACAATGAGCAGTTCTTC
>TRBJ2-1|TRBD2|TRBV12-5|NA
CASVESGLAGSRSLRTEQFF
TGTGCTAGTGTCGAATCTGGACTAGCGGGTTCTCGTAGTTTGCGAACTGAGCAGTTCTTC
>TRBJ2-7|TRBD2|TRBV6-6|NA
CASSSGTSGRTDEQYF
TGTGCCAGCAGTTCCGGGACTAGCGGGAGAACCGACGAGCAGTACTTC